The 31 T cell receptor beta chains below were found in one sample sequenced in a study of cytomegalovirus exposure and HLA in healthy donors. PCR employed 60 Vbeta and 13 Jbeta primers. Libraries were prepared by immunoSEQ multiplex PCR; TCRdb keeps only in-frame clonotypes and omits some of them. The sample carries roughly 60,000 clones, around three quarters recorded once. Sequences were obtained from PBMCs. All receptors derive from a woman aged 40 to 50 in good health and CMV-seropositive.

DNA for the CDR3: TGCGCCAGCAGCTTGCAGGGCGGTAATTCACCCCTCCACTTT. Protein product: CASSLQGGNSPLHF. The V call is TRBV5-1, the J call TRBJ1-6; TRBD1 might be the D (5 bases). The CDR3 is 14 amino acids. CDR1 and CDR2 (germline): SGHRS, YFSETQ. V was cut by 1 base and J by 6 bases, with 8 bases left in between.

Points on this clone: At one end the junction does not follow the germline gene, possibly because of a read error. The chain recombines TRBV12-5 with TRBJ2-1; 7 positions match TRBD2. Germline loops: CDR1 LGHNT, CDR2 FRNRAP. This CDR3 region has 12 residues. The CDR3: CASGLGGGEQFF. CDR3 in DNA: TGTGCTAGTGGCTTGGGGGGGGGTGAGCAGTTCTTC.

CDR3 loop: CASSSQVHSGELFF. As DNA, the CDR3 is TGTGCCAGCAGCTCGCAGGTCCACTCCGGGGAGCTGTTTTTT. V is TRBV5-4 and J is TRBJ2-2; the D is unclear. The CDR3 has 14 amino acids. Germline-derived CDR1 and CDR2 are SGHNT and YYREEE (reference sequence). The V end lost 3 bases, the J end lost 6 bases, and 12 bases lay between the germline ends.

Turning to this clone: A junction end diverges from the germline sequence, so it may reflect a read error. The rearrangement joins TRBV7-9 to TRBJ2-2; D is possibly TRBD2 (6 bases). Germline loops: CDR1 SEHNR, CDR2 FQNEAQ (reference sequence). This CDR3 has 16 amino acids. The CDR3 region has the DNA TGTGCCAGCACTTCCCTCACACAGAGTCTCACCGGGGGGCTGTTTTTT. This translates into CASTSLTQSLTGGLFF.

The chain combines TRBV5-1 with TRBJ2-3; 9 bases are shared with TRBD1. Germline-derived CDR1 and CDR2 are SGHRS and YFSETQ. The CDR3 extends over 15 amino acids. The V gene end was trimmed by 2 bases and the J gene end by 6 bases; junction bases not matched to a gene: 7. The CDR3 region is CASSFTDRGTDTQYF. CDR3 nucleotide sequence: TGCGCCAGCAGCTTTACGGACAGGGGTACCGATACGCAGTATTTT.

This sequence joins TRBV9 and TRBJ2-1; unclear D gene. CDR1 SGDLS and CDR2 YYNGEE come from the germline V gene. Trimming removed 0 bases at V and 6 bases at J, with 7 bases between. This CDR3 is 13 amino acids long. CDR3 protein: CASSVGVVNEQFF. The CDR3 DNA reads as TGTGCCAGCAGCGTAGGTGTCGTCAATGAGCAGTTCTTC.

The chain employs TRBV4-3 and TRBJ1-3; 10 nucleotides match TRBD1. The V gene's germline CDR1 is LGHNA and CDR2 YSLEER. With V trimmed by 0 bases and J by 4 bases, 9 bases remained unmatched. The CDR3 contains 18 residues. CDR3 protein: CASSQDRQGALGGNTIYF. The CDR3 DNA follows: TGCGCCAGCAGCCAAGATAGACAGGGGGCGTTAGGGGGAAACACCATATATTTT.

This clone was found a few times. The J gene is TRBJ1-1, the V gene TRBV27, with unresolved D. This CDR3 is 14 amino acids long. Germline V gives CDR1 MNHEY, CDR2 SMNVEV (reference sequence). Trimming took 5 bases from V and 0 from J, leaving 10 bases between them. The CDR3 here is CASSPGRVNTEAFF. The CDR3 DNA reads TGTGCCAGCAGTCCGGGGAGGGTGAACACTGAAGCTTTCTTT.

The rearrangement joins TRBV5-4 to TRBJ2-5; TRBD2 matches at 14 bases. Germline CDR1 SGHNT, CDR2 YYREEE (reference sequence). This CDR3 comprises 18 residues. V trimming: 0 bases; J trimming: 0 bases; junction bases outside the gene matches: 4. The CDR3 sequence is CASSLGTSGGPYQETQYF. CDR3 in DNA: TGTGCCAGCAGCTTGGGGACTAGCGGGGGGCCGTACCAAGAGACCCAGTACTTC.

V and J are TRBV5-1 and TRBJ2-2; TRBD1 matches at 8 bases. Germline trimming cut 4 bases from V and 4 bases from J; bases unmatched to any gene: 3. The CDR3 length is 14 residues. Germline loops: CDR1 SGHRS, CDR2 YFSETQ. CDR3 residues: CASSLGTGTGELFF. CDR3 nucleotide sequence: TGCGCCAGCAGCCTCGGGACAGGCACCGGGGAGCTGTTTTTT.

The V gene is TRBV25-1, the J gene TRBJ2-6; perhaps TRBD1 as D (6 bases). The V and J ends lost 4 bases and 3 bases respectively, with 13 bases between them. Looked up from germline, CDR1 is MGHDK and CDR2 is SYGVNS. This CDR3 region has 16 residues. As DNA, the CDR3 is TGTGCCAGCAGTGTTACAGGGACGGGTGGGGCCAACGTCCTGACTTTC. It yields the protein CASSVTGTGGANVLTF.

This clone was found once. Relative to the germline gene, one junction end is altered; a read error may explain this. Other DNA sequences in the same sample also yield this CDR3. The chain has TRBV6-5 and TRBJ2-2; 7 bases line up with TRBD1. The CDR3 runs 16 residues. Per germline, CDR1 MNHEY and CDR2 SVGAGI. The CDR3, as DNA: TGCGCCAGCAGTTATGAGGGGGCGCGAGCCACCGGGGAGCTGTTCTTT. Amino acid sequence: CASSYEGARATGELFF.

The CDR3 DNA sequence: TGTGCCAGCAGCCAAACCCGGGGCGGGGAGCTGTTTTTT. Translation gives CASSQTRGGELFF. The rearrangement links TRBV7-3 to TRBJ2-2; TRBD2 might be the D (5 bases). This CDR3 region has 13 residues. V lost 5 bases and J 7 bases, leaving 11 bases between the germline ends. Per the germline V gene, CDR1 is SGHTA and CDR2 is FQGTGA.

CDR3 in DNA: TGCGCCAGCAGCCAAGTTGGCAGGCGGCCCCCGGGGTCCTACAATGAGCAGTTCTTC. Protein product: CASSQVGRRPPGSYNEQFF. The gene calls are TRBV4-1 and TRBJ2-1, with a weak D call TRBD2 (5 bases). This CDR3 region has 19 residues. The ends were cut back, 1 base at V and 1 base at J, with 20 bases in the middle. In germline, CDR1 is MGHRA, CDR2 YSYEKL.

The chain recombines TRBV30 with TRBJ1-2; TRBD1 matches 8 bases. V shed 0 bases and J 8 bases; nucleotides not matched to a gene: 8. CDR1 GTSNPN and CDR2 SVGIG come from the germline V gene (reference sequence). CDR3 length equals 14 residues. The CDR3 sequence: CAWSVGTGRHGYTF. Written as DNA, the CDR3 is TGTGCCTGGAGTGTAGGGACAGGTAGACACGGCTACACCTTC.

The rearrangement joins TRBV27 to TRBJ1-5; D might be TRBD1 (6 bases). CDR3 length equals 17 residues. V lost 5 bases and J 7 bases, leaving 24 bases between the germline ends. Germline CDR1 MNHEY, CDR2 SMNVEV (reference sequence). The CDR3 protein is CASSPLFVPGAGQPQHF. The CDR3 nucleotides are TGTGCCAGCAGTCCTCTATTTGTGCCAGGGGCCGGCCAGCCCCAGCATTTT.

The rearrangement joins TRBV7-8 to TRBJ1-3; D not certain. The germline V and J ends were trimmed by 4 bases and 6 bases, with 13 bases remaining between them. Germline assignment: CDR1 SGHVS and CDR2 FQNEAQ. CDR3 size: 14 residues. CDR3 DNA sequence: TGTGCCAGCAGCTACGAGCCAGCGGCAAACACCATATATTTT. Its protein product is CASSYEPAANTIYF.

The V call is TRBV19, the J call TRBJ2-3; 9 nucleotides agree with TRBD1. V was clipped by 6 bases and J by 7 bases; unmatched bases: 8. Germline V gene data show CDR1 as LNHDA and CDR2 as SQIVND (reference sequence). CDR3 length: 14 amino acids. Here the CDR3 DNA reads TGTGCCAGTAGAGTGACAGGGGGTGCGAATACGCAGTATTTT. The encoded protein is CASRVTGGANTQYF.

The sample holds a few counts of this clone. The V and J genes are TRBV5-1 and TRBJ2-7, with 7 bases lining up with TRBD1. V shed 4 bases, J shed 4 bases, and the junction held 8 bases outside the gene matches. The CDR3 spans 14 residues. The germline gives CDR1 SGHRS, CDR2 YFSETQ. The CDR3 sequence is CASSVSGGEYEQYF. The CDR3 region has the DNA TGCGCCAGCAGCGTATCAGGGGGAGAATACGAGCAGTACTTC.

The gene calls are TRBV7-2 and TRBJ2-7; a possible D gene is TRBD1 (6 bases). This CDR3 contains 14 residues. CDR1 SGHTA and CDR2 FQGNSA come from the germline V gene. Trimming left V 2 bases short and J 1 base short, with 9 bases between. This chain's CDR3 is CASSLKTGSYEQYF. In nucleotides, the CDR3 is TGTGCCAGCAGCTTAAAGACAGGTTCCTACGAGCAGTACTTC.

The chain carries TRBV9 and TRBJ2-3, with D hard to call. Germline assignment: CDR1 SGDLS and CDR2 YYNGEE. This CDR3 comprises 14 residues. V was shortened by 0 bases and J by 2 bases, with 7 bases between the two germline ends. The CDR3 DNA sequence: TGTGCCAGCAGCGTAGACACCTTCACAGATACGCAGTATTTT. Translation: CASSVDTFTDTQYF.

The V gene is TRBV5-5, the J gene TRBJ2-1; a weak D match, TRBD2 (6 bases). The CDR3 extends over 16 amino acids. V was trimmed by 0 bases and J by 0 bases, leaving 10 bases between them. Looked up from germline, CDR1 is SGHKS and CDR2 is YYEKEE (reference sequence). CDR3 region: CASSLGGLLSYNEQFF. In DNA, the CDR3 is TGTGCCAGCAGCTTGGGGGGACTCCTCTCCTACAATGAGCAGTTCTTC. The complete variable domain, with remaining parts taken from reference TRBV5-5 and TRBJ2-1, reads DAGVTQSPTHLIKTRGQQVTLRCSPISGHKSVSWYQQVLGQGPQFIFQYYEKEERGRGNFPDRFSARQFPNYSSELNVNALLLGDSALYLCASSLGGLLSYNEQFFGPGTRLTVL.

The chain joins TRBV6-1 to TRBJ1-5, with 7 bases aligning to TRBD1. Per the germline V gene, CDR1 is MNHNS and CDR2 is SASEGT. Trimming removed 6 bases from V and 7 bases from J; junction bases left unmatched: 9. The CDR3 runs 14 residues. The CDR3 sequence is CASSFRDSGQPQHF. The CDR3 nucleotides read TGTGCCAGCAGCTTCCGGGACAGTGGGCAGCCCCAGCATTTT.

CDR3 bases: TGCGCCAGCTCTAACGGCAGGGGCTACACCTTC. It yields the protein CASSNGRGYTF. This rearrangement joins TRBV23-1 to TRBJ1-2, with D unresolved. TRBV23-1 is an ORF; its function is uncertain. The CDR3 covers 11 residues. V was shortened by 8 bases and J by 8 bases, with 12 bases between the two germline ends.

The CDR3 protein is CASRTSGEYDPQETQYF. CDR3 coding DNA: TGCGCCAGCAGGACTAGCGGGGAATACGATCCCCAAGAGACCCAGTACTTC. This chain uses TRBV5-1 with TRBJ2-5; TRBD2 agrees at 11 bases. CDR3 length: 17 amino acids. Germline V lookup: CDR1 SGHRS, CDR2 YFSETQ. Trimming at V came to 5 bases and at J to 1 base, leaving 10 bases not matched to a gene.

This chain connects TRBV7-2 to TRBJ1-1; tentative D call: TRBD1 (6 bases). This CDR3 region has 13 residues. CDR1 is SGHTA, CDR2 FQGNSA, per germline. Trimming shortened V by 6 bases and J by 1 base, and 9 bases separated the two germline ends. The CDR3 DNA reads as TGTGCCAGCAGGAAGACAGGGAACACTGAAGCTTTCTTT. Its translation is CASRKTGNTEAFF. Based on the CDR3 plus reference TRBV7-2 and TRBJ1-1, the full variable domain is GAGVSQSPSNKVTEKGKDVELRCDPISGHTALYWYRQSLGQGLEFLIYFQGNSAPDKSGLPSDRFSAERTGGSVSTLTIQRTQQEDSAVYLCASRKTGNTEAFFGQGTRLTVV.

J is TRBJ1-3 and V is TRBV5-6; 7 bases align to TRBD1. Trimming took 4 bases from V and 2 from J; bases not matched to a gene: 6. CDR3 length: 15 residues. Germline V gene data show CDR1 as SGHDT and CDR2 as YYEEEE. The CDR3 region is CASSLTGVAGNTIYF. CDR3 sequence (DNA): TGTGCCAGCAGCCTAACAGGGGTGGCTGGAAACACCATATATTTT.

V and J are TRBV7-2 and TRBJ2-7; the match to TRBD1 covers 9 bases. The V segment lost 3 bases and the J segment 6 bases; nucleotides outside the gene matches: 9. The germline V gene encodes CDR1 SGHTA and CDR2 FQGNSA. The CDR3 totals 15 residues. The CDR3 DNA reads TGTGCCAGCAGCTTGGAGGGACAGGGTTTCGCCGAGCAGTACTTC. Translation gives CASSLEGQGFAEQYF.

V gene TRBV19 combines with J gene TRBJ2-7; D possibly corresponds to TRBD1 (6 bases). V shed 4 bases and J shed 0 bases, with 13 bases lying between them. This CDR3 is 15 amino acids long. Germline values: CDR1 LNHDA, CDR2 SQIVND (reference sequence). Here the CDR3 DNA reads TGTGCCAGTAGTACGACGACAGGCCCCTCCTACGAGCAGTACTTC. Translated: CASSTTTGPSYEQYF.

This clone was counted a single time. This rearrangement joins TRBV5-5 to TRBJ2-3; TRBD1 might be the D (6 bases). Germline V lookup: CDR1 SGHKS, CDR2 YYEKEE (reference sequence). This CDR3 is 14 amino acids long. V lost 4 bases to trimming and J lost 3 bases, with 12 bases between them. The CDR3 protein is CASSKHRDTDTQYF. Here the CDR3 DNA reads TGTGCCAGCAGCAAGCACAGGGATACAGATACGCAGTATTTT.

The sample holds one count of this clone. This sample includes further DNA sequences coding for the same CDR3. CDR3 loop: CASSESGLNQPQHF. Here the CDR3 DNA reads TGCGCCAGCAGTGAATCAGGGCTCAATCAGCCCCAGCATTTT. The chain couples TRBV10-2 to TRBJ1-5, with D perhaps matching TRBD1 (5 bases). The germline gives CDR1 WSHSY, CDR2 SAAADI. The length of the CDR3 is 14 residues. V dropped 3 bases and J dropped 3 bases, with 9 bases sitting between them.